This TCR beta chain was retrieved from a study of long-term antiretroviral therapy in people with HIV. Notes on the study in general: Researchers lacked any data on ART adherence, viral resistance or therapy changes. Clonal expansions arising prior to ART prevailed in the repertoire at every time point.

The assay, immunoSEQ v3.0, was run at survey level. TCRdb's copy holds only in-frame clones and misses some; the assay was immunoSEQ multiplex PCR. The sample shows some 23,000 clones, roughly 85% of them seen only once. The CDR3 length is 15 residues. CDR1 is SGHDN, CDR2 FVKESK, per germline. The V end was cut by 1 base, the J end by 2 bases, with 12 bases between. The count of this clone is one. The target antigen is unknown. The gene calls are TRBV14 and TRBJ2-7; D gene ambiguous. The sequencing used unsorted PBMCs, collected 1.2 years after starting antiretroviral therapy. The sequence was obtained from a middle-aged woman with HIV. Written as DNA, the CDR3 is TGTGCCAGCAGCCAAGGGCCCAGCCCACCCTACGAGCAGTACTTC. Amino acid sequence: CASSQGPSPPYEQYF.